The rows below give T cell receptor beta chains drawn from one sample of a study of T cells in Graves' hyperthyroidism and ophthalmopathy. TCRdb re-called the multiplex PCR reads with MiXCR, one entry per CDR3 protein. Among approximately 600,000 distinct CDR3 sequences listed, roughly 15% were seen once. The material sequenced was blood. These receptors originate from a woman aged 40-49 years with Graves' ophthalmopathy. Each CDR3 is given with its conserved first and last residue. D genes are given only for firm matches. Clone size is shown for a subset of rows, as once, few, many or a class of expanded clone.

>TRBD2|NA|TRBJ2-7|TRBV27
CASSLSFREATYEQYF
TGTGCCAGCAGTTTATCGTTCCGGGAGGCGACCTACGAGCAGTACTTC
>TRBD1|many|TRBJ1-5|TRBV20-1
CSARRQGDFSNQPQHF
TGCAGTGCTCGTCGACAGGGGGATTTTAGCAATCAGCCCCAGCATTTT
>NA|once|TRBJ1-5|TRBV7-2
CASSFGGRDNQPQHF
TGTGCCAGCAGCTTTGGAGGGAGAGACAATCAGCCCCAGCATTTT
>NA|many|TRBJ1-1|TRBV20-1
CSASNPFARGTSTEAFF
TGCAGTGCTAGTAACCCCTTCGCGCGGGGAACGAGCACTGAAGCTTTCTTT
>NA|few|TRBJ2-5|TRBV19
CASFRGTETQYF
TGTGCCAGTTTTCGGGGTACTGAGACCCAGTACTTC
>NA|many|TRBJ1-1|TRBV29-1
CSVVEKAEAFF
TGCAGCGTGGTGGAAAAGGCAGAAGCTTTCTTT
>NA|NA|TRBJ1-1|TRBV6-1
CASSAPTGRRTEAFF
TGTGCCAGCAGCGCCCCGACGGGAAGGAGGACTGAAGCTTTCTTT
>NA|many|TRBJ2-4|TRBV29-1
CSVEEGWKNIQYF
TGCAGCGTTGAGGAGGGCTGGAAAAACATTCAGTACTTC
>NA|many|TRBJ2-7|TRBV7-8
CASSLAGQGPYEQYF
TGTGCCAGCAGCTTAGCGGGCCAGGGACCCTACGAGCAGTACTTC
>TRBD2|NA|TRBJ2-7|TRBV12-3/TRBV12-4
CPLAGPYEQYF
TGTCCTCTAGCGGGACCCTACGAGCAGTACTTC
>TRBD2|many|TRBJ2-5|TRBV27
CASSVTSGSGETQYF
TGTGCCAGCAGTGTCACTAGCGGGAGCGGAGAGACCCAGTACTTC
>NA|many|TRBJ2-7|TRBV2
CASSTAGASSYEQYF
TGTGCCAGCAGTACCGCAGGGGCCAGCTCCTACGAGCAGTACTTC
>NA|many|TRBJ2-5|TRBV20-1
CSARDLQAQETQYF
TGCAGTGCTAGAGATCTCCAGGCTCAAGAGACCCAGTACTTC
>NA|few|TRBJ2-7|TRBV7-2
CASSTPKAQQYF
TGTGCCAGCAGCACCCCTAAGGCCCAGCAGTACTTC
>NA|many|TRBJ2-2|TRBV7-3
CASSLSYTGELFF
TGTGCCAGCAGCTTATCATACACCGGGGAGCTGTTTTTT
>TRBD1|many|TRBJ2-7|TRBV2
CASRWDSAYEQYF
TGTGCCAGCAGGTGGGACAGTGCGTACGAGCAGTACTTC
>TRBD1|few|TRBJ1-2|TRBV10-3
CAISESETGLDGYTF
TGTGCCATCAGTGAGTCTGAGACAGGGTTGGATGGCTACACCTTC
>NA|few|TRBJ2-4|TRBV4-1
CASSQVLTYGSAKNIQYF
TGCGCCAGCAGCCAAGTGCTGACTTATGGCTCGGCCAAAAACATTCAGTACTTC
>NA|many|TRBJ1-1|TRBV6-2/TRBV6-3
CATSEDRMNTEAFF
TGTGCCACCTCGGAGGATCGCATGAACACTGAAGCTTTCTTT
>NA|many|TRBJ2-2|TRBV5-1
CASSPLPSGELFF
TGCGCCAGCAGCCCCCTCCCGTCCGGGGAGCTGTTTTTT
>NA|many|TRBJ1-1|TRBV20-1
CSAPRPGVVTEAFF
TGCAGTGCTCCCCGTCCCGGGGTAGTCACTGAAGCTTTCTTT
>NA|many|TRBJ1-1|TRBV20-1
CSAAGVANTEAFF
TGCAGTGCTGCAGGGGTGGCGAACACTGAAGCTTTCTTT
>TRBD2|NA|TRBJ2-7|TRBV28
CASSFHLAGLSYEQYF
TGTGCCAGCAGTTTTCACCTAGCGGGACTCTCCTACGAGCAGTACTTC
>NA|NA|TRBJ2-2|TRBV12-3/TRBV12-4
CASSVGEETTGELFF
TGTGCCAGCAGTGTAGGGGAGGAGACGACCGGGGAGCTGTTTTTT